Shown below are 25 T cell receptor beta chains from a single sample sequenced in a study of blood T cell repertoires in COVID-19. Sequencing was performed with immunoSEQ multiplex PCR; in TCRdb, only in-frame clones are kept and a portion is missing. Of 200,000 to 250,000 clones in the sample, around 86% were seen once. The specimen sequenced was peripheral blood. These receptors were obtained from a woman in her forties or fifties with COVID-19, enrolled during active disease.

This clone was counted a single time. The chain couples TRBV2 to TRBJ1-3; TRBD1 is a possible D gene (5 bases). This CDR3 contains 14 residues. The germline gives CDR1 SNHLY, CDR2 FYNNEI. Trimming cost V 5 bases and J 4 bases, with 12 bases left between them. The CDR3 sequence is CASSPDSLGNTIYF. The CDR3 region has the DNA TGTGCCAGCAGTCCTGACAGCCTCGGAAACACCATATATTTT.

The rearrangement uses TRBV7-6 and TRBJ2-1; 8 bases agree with TRBD2. Germline V gene lookup returns CDR1 SGHVS and CDR2 FNYEAQ. CDR3 length equals 15 residues. V lost 4 bases, J lost 2 bases, and 4 bases stayed unmatched. This chain's CDR3 is CASSSPGGAYNEQFF. The CDR3 DNA reads as TGTGCCAGCAGCTCCCCGGGGGGGGCCTACAATGAGCAGTTCTTC.

This clone appeared a few times. The V and J genes are TRBV6-5 and TRBJ1-2; D might be TRBD1 (6 bases). The germline V gene has CDR1 MNHEY and CDR2 SVGAGI. There are 15 residues in the CDR3. V gave up 7 bases and J gave up 7 bases, with 22 bases separating them. The DNA for the CDR3 is TGTGCCAGCAAATTACCCGGGGGGGGCCAGGGTGGCTACACCTTC. Its protein is CASKLPGGGQGGYTF.

The chain uses TRBV19 and TRBJ1-5; 8 bases match TRBD1. CDR1 is LNHDA and CDR2 is SQIVND in the germline V gene (reference sequence). This CDR3 region has 15 residues. Trimming cost V 5 bases and J 6 bases; bases outside gene matches: 9. As DNA, the CDR3 is TGTGCCAGTAGTTCTGACAGGGGAGGGAGTCAGCCCCAGCATTTT. Residues: CASSSDRGGSQPQHF.

This chain connects TRBV5-6 to TRBJ1-3, with unresolved D. The CDR3 loop spans 15 amino acids. The V gene lost 0 bases and the J gene lost 0 bases, with 7 bases spanning the gap. CDR1 and CDR2 from the germline V gene are SGHDT and YYEEEE. The chain's CDR3 is CASSLGQNSGNTIYF. Written as DNA, the CDR3 is TGTGCCAGCAGCTTGGGACAAAACTCTGGAAACACCATATATTTT.

Only one count was recorded for this clone. This chain joins TRBV12-3 or TRBV12-4 and TRBJ2-1; maybe TRBD2 (5 bases). This CDR3 contains 12 residues. The ends were cut back, 4 bases at V and 9 bases at J, with 10 bases in the middle. Written as DNA, the CDR3 is TGTGCCAGCAGTTCCCGGACTTTTGAGCAGTTCTTC. Residues: CASSSRTFEQFF.

In this sample, this clone turned up a few times. The rearrangement joins TRBV15 to TRBJ2-1; a weak D match, TRBD1 (7 bases). V lost 0 bases and J 8 bases, leaving 17 bases between the germline ends. Germline V gene lookup returns CDR1 LNHNV and CDR2 YYDKDF (reference sequence). The CDR3 is 16 amino acids. This CDR3 reads CATSRDFRGVGDEQFF. Here the CDR3 DNA reads TGTGCCACCAGCAGAGATTTCAGGGGGGTCGGGGATGAGCAGTTCTTC.

The genes are TRBV3-1 (or the pseudogene TRBV3-2) and TRBJ1-2; no clear D. The V gene's germline CDR1 is LGHDT and CDR2 YNNKEL (reference sequence). The CDR3 runs 16 residues. The V gene lost 2 bases and the J gene lost 5 bases, with 18 bases spanning the gap. CDR3 bases: TGTGCCAGCAGCCAAATCCTTCGGGAGGGTCATTATGGCTACACCTTC. It yields the protein CASSQILREGHYGYTF.

This chain connects TRBV29-1 to TRBJ1-2; 8 bases align to TRBD1. Germline loops: CDR1 SQVTM, CDR2 ANQGSEA. The CDR3 totals 14 residues. The V and J ends lost 6 bases and 4 bases, in that order; junction bases with no gene match: 10. The CDR3 spells CSVPETGVIYGYTF. In DNA, the CDR3 is TGCAGCGTCCCTGAGACAGGGGTAATCTATGGCTACACCTTC.

The chain combines TRBV2 with TRBJ1-6, with TRBD1 identical over 7 bases. Germline V gives CDR1 SNHLY, CDR2 FYNNEI. The CDR3 covers 16 residues. After removal of 4 bases from V and 7 bases from J, the junction contained 10 bases not matched to a gene. The CDR3 spells CASSVVTGVLNSPLHF. CDR3 in DNA: TGTGCCAGCAGTGTAGTTACAGGGGTTTTGAATTCACCCCTCCACTTT.

This clone came up once. The rearrangement links TRBV5-1 to TRBJ1-6, with 8 bases aligning to TRBD1. The CDR3 is 13 amino acids. V lost 2 bases and J lost 9; bases outside the gene matches: 1. Germline V gene lookup returns CDR1 SGHRS and CDR2 YFSETQ. For the CDR3, the DNA is TGCGCCAGCAGCTTACAGGGGGGTTCACCCCTCCACTTT. Encoded protein: CASSLQGGSPLHF.

This chain connects TRBV12-3 or TRBV12-4 to TRBJ2-7, with unresolved D. CDR3 length: 13 residues. V gave up 7 bases and J gave up 6 bases, with 16 bases separating them. The CDR3 DNA is TGTGCCAGCACCTGGAAAAAAGGCGGCGAGCAGTACGTC. This encodes CASTWKKGGEQYV.

The chain couples TRBV7-2 to TRBJ1-5, with D uncertain. CDR3 length: 12 residues. Looked up from germline, CDR1 is SGHTA and CDR2 is FQGNSA. V lost 5 bases and J lost 9, with 11 bases in between. The CDR3 DNA reads as TGTGCCAGCAGCCCGGATCGGGGGCCCCAGCATTTT. Encoded protein: CASSPDRGPQHF.

This clone appeared once. The rearrangement links TRBV5-1 to TRBJ2-2; D remains unclear. Germline CDR1 is SGHRS and CDR2 is YFSETQ. The CDR3 sequence is 16 residues long. The V end lost 5 bases, the J end lost 6 bases, and 20 bases lay between the germline ends. CDR3 loop: CASSQTTALSAGELFF. The CDR3 DNA sequence: TGCGCCAGCAGTCAAACTACGGCCCTGTCGGCCGGGGAGCTGTTTTTT. The whole variable domain, remainder taken from reference TRBV5-1 and TRBJ2-2, is KAGVTQTPRYLIKTRGQQVTLSCSPISGHRSVSWYQQTPGQGLQFLFEYFSETQRNKGNFPGRFSGRQFSNSRSEMNVSTLELGDSALYLCASSQTTALSAGELFFGEGSRLTVL.

The gene calls are TRBV11-2 and TRBJ1-2, with a possible D match to TRBD1 (5 bases). The V gene's germline CDR1 is SGHAT and CDR2 FQNNGV. The CDR3 is 16 amino acids. Trimming left V 4 bases short and J 1 base short, with 16 bases between. Written as DNA, the CDR3 is TGTGCCAGCAGCTCCCCGAGGTCGCAGGGTAACTATGGCTACACCTTC. This translates into CASSSPRSQGNYGYTF.

The genes are TRBV10-3 and TRBJ1-1; 7 bases align to TRBD1. Looked up from germline, CDR1 is ENHRY and CDR2 is SYGVKD. The CDR3 totals 14 residues. V was clipped by 4 bases and J by 6 bases; unmatched bases: 8. The chain's CDR3 is CAISGLQGRPEAFF. Written as DNA, the CDR3 is TGTGCCATCAGTGGGCTACAGGGGAGGCCTGAAGCTTTCTTT.

There are a few counts of this clone. The J gene is TRBJ1-4, the V gene TRBV5-1; 7 bases match TRBD1. The CDR3 consists of 17 residues. V was pared by 0 bases and J by 7 bases, with 12 bases of the junction left unmatched. Germline V gene sequence: CDR1 SGHRS, CDR2 YFSETQ. CDR3 DNA: TGCGCCAGCAGCTTGGAATTTACAGGGGTTGAGAGTGAAAAACTGTTTTTT. It codes for CASSLEFTGVESEKLFF.

J is TRBJ2-5 and V is TRBV5-4; D not certain. Germline V lookup: CDR1 SGHNT, CDR2 YYREEE (reference sequence). V was shortened by 4 bases and J by 1 base, with 8 bases between the two germline ends. The CDR3 loop spans 13 amino acids. The CDR3 bases are TGTGCCAGCAGCCTAATCTTCCAAGAGACCCAGTACTTC. Amino acid sequence: CASSLIFQETQYF.

This clone was observed a few times. Written as DNA, the CDR3 is TGCGCCACATCACCCCGGTTATCGGGACAGGGCTCCTACGAGCAGTACTTC. Translating it yields CATSPRLSGQGSYEQYF. V is TRBV5-1 and J is TRBJ2-7, with 9 nucleotides matching TRBD1. The CDR3 is 17 amino acids. V shed 9 bases, J shed 0 bases, and the junction held 16 bases outside the gene matches. Germline loops: CDR1 SGHRS, CDR2 YFSETQ.

The rearrangement joins TRBV6-5 to TRBJ1-3; D gene ambiguous. The V gene lost 6 bases and the J gene lost 0 bases, with 6 bases spanning the gap. The CDR3 is 13 amino acids. The germline V gene has CDR1 MNHEY and CDR2 SVGAGI. The CDR3 sequence is CASSRNSGNTIYF. CDR3 in DNA: TGTGCCAGCAGCAGGAACTCTGGAAACACCATATATTTT.

The chain links TRBV6-5 to TRBJ1-4; weak D call: TRBD1 (5 bases). CDR1 is MNHEY and CDR2 is SVGAGI in the germline V gene. V lost 2 bases and J lost 8, with 9 bases in between. CDR3 length: 13 residues. The CDR3 DNA reads as TGTGCCAGCAGTTACAGGGGAGGGGAAAAACTGTTTTTT. This translates into CASSYRGGEKLFF.

This clone was seen only once. This chain links TRBV28 with TRBJ2-2, with 15 bases aligning to TRBD2. With 6 bases clipped from V and 3 bases from J, the junction kept 14 bases outside the gene matches. CDR1 MDHEN and CDR2 SYDVKM come from the germline V gene. The CDR3 loop spans 20 amino acids. CDR3 in amino acids: CASRVLPGLAGGRYTGELFF. CDR3 DNA: TGTGCCAGCAGAGTCCTTCCGGGACTAGCGGGGGGTCGGTACACCGGGGAGCTGTTTTTT.

In its sample, this clone was seen once. V gene TRBV27 combines with J gene TRBJ2-7; weak D call: TRBD2 (6 bases). Trimming removed 5 bases from V and 2 bases from J, with 10 bases in between. Germline CDR1 reads MNHEY; CDR2 reads SMNVEV (reference sequence). This CDR3 has 13 residues. CDR3 sequence (DNA): TGTGCCAGCAGTCACGGGACTGCCTACGAGCAGTACTTC. Protein product: CASSHGTAYEQYF.

The sample holds a few counts of this clone. J is TRBJ1-2 and V is TRBV5-1; 7 bases are shared with TRBD1. V gave up 3 bases and J gave up 0 bases; unmatched junction bases: 2. CDR1 and CDR2 from the germline V gene are SGHRS and YFSETQ. CDR3 length equals 14 residues. In DNA, the CDR3 is TGCGCCAGCAGCTACGGGACAGCTAACTATGGCTACACCTTC. Translation gives CASSYGTANYGYTF.

This clone appeared once. The V call is TRBV19, the J call TRBJ1-2, with 10 bases lining up with TRBD1. The CDR3 sequence is 15 residues long. J lost 5 bases, V lost 4 bases, and 7 bases had no gene match. In germline, CDR1 is LNHDA, CDR2 SQIVND (reference sequence). CDR3 residues: CASSTRQGAWYGYTF. DNA for the CDR3: TGTGCCAGTAGTACCCGACAGGGGGCTTGGTATGGCTACACCTTC. Complete variable domain (other parts from reference TRBV19 and TRBJ1-2): DGGITQSPKYLFRKEGQNVTLSCEQNLNHDAMYWYRQDPGQGLRLIYYSQIVNDFQKGDIAEGYSVSREKKESFPLTVTSAQKNPTAFYLCASSTRQGAWYGYTFGSGTRLTVV.